The clone carrying this TCR beta chain was seen more than once but under ten times. The data stem from a study of blood T cell repertoires in COVID-19. Study-level background: Both acute and convalescent COVID-19 samples were obtained from the United States, Italy and Spain.

Generated by immunoSEQ multiplex PCR, the TCRdb table keeps only in-frame clones and is missing some. The top ten hold approximately 1.5% of the sample, which has 350,000 to 450,000 clones, about 90% seen once. This CDR3 comprises 14 residues. Trimming left V 8 bases short and J 5 bases short, with 18 bases between. Germline V gene sequence: CDR1 MDHEN, CDR2 SYDVKM. Which cohort a participant joined came from the clinical history participants gave. This chain links TRBV28 with TRBJ1-1; no clear D. Sequencing was done on a sample of PBMCs or T cells enriched from blood (not recorded which). This receptor was taken from a woman aged 25 to 39 who had recovered from COVID-19. CDR3 residues: CASSTWGGRTEAFF. The CDR3 coding sequence is TGTGCCAGCTCCACTTGGGGAGGACGGACTGAAGCTTTCTTT.